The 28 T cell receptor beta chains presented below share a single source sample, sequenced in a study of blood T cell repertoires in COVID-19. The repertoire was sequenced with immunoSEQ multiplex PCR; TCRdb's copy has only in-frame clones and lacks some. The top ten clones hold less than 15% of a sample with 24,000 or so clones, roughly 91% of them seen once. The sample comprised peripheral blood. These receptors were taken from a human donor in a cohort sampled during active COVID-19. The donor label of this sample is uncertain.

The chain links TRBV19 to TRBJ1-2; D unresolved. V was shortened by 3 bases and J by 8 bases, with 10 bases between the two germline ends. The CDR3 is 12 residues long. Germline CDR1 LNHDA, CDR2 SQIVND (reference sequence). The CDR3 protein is CASSMVRVGYTF. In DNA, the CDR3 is TGTGCCAGTAGTATGGTGAGGGTCGGCTACACCTTC.

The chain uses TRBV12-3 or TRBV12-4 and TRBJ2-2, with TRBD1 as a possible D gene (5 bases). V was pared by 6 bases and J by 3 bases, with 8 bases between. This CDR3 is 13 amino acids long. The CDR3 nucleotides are TGTGCCAGCAGCGACAGAGACACCGGGGAGCTGTTTTTT. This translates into CASSDRDTGELFF.

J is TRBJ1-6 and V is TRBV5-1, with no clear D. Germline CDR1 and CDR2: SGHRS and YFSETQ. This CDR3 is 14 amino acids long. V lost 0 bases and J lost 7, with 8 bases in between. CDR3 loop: CASSLVQENSPLHF. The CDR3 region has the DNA TGCGCCAGCAGCTTGGTCCAGGAAAATTCACCCCTCCACTTT.

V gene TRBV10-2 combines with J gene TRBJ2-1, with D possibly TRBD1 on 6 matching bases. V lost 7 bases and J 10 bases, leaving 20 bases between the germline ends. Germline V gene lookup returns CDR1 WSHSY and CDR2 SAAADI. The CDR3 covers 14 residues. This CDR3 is CASIPKTGTPEQFF. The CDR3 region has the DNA TGCGCCAGCATTCCCAAAACCGGGACACCGGAGCAGTTCTTC.

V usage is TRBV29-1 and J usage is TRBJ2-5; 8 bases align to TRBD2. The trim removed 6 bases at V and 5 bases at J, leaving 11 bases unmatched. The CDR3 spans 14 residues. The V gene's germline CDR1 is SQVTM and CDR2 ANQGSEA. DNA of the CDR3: TGCAGCGTCGAGAGACTAGCGTCAGTGGAGACCCAGTACTTC. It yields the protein CSVERLASVETQYF.

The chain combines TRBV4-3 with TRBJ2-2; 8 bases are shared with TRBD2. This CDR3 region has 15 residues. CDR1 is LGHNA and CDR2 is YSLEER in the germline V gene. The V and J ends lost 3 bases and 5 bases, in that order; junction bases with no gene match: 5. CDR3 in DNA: TGCGCCAGCAGCCACTCGGGGGGGCTTACCGGGGAGCTGTTTTTT. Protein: CASSHSGGLTGELFF.

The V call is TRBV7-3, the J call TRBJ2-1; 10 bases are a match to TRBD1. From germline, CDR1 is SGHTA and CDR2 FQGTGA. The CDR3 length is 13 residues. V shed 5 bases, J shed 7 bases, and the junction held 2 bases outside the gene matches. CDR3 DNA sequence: TGTGCCAGCAGCCTGGGACAGGGGAATGAGCAGTTCTTC. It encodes CASSLGQGNEQFF.

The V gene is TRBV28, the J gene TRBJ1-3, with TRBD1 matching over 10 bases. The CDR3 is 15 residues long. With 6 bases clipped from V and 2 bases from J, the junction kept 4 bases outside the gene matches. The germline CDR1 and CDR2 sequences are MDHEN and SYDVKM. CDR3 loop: CASRGQGRAGNTIYF. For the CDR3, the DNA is TGTGCCAGCAGGGGACAGGGGAGAGCTGGAAACACCATATATTTT.

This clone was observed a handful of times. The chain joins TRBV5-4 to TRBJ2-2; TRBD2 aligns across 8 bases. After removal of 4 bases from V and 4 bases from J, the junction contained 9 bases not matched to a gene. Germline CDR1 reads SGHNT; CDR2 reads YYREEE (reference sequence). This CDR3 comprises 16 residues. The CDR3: CASSLRTSRGTGELFF. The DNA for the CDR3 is TGTGCCAGCAGCCTCAGGACTAGCCGCGGCACCGGGGAGCTGTTTTTT. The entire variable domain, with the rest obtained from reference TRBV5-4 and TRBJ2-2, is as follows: ETGVTQSPTHLIKTRGQQVTLRCSSQSGHNTVSWYQQALGQGPQFIFQYYREEENGRGNFPPRFSGLQFPNYSSELNVNALELDDSALYLCASSLRTSRGTGELFFGEGSRLTVL.

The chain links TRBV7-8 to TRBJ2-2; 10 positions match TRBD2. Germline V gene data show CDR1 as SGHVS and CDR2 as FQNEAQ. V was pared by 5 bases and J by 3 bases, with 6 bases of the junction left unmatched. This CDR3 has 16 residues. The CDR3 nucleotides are TGTGCCAGCAGCCTCAGCGGGGGGGCATACACCGGGGAGCTGTTTTTT. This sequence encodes CASSLSGGAYTGELFF.

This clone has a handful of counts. CDR3 DNA: TGTGCCATCAGTGATCCCAGCGGGGTCATCACAGATACGCAGTATTTT. Translation gives CAISDPSGVITDTQYF. The chain has TRBV10-3 and TRBJ2-3; TRBD2 matches 7 bases. The CDR3 is made up of 16 amino acids. J gave up 2 bases and V 3 bases, and 8 bases lay outside the gene matches. The V gene's germline CDR1 is ENHRY and CDR2 SYGVKD.

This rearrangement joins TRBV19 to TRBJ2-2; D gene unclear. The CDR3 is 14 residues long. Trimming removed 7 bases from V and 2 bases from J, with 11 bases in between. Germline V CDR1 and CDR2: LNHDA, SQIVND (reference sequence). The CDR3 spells CASTITVNTGELFF. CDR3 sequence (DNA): TGTGCCAGTACCATTACAGTTAACACCGGGGAGCTGTTTTTT.

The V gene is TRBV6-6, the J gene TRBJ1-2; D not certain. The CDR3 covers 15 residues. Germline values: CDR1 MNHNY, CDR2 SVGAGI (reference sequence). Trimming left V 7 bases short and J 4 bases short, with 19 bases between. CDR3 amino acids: CASTPTPGVIYGYTF. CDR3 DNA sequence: TGTGCCAGCACCCCTACCCCCGGGGTTATCTATGGCTACACCTTC.

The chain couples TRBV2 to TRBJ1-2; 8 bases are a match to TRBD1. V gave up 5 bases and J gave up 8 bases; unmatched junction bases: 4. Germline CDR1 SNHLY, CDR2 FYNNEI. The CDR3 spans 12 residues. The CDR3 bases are TGTGCCAGCAGTCAGGGGGCGCAGGGCTACACCTTC. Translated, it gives CASSQGAQGYTF.

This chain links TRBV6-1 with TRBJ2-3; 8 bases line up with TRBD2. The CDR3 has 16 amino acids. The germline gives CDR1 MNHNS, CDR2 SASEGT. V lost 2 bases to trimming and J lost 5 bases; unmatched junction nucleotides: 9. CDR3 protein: CASSETSGDPRDTQYF. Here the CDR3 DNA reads TGTGCCAGCAGTGAAACTAGCGGAGACCCTCGAGATACGCAGTATTTT.

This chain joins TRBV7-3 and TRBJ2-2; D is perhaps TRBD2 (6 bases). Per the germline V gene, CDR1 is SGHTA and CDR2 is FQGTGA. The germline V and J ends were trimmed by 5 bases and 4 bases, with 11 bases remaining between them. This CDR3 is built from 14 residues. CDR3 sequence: CASSPGLTTGELFF. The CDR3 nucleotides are TGTGCCAGCAGCCCGGGACTCACCACCGGGGAGCTGTTTTTT.

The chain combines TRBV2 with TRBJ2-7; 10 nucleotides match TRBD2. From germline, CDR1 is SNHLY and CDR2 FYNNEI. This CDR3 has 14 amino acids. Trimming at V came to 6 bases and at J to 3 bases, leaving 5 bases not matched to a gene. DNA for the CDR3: TGTGCCAGCAGCAATGGACTAGCGGTCTACGAGCAGTACTTC. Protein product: CASSNGLAVYEQYF.

The CDR3 loop reads CAISQAGGLSGELFF. CDR3 DNA: TGTGCCATCAGCCAAGCGGGGGGGTTGTCCGGGGAGCTGTTTTTT. The chain uses TRBV10-3 and TRBJ2-2; 10 bases fit TRBD2. The CDR3 spans 15 residues. Per the germline V gene, CDR1 is ENHRY and CDR2 is SYGVKD. The junction had 7 bases not matched to a gene; V was cut back by 6 bases and J by 6 bases.

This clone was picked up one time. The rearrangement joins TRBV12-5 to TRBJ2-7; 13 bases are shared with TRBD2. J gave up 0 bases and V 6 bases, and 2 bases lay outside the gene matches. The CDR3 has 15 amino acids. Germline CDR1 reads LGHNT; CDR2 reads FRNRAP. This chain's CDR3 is CASGLAGGSSYEQYF. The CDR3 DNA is TGTGCTAGTGGACTAGCGGGGGGGAGCTCCTACGAGCAGTACTTC.

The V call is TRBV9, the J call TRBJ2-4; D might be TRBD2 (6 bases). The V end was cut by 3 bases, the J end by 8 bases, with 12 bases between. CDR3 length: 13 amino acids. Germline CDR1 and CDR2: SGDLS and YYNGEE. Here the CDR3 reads CASSGGGRDIQYF. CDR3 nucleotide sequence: TGTGCCAGCAGCGGGGGAGGAAGGGACATTCAGTACTTC.

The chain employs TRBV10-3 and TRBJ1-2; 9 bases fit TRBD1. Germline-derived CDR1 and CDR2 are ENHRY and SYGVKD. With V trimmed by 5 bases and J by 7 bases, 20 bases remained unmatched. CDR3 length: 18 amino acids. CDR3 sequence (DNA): TGTGCCATCAGTCACAGGACAGGGGAGTTCAACAAGGTAGCTGGCTACACCTTC. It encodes CAISHRTGEFNKVAGYTF.

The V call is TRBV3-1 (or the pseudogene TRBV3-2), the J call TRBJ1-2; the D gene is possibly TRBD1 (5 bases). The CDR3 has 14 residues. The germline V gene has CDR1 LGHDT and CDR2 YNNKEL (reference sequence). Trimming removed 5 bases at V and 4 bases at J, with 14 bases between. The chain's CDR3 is CASSFRQTFYGYTF. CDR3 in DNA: TGTGCCAGCAGCTTCCGACAGACCTTCTATGGCTACACCTTC.

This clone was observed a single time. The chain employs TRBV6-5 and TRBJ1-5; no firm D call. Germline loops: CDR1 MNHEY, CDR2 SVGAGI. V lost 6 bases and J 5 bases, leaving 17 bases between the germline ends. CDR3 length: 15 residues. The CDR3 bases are TGTGCCAGCAGCCGGGAGACAACCAATCATCAGCCCCAGCATTTT. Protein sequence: CASSRETTNHQPQHF.

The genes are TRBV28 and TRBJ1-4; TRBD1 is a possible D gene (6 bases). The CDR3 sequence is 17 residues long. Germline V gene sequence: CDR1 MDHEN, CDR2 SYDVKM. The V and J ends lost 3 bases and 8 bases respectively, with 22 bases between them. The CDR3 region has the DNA TGTGCCAGCAGTTTCCCCCCGGGGGGCTGGCGGGGAGAAAAACTGTTTTTT. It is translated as CASSFPPGGWRGEKLFF.

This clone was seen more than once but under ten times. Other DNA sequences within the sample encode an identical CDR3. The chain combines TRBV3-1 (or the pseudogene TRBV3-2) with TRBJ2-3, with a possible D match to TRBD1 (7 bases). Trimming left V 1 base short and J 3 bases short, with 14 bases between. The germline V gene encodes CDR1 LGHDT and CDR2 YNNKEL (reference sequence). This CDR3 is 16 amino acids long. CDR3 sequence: CASSQAGGSSTDTQYF. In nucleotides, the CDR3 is TGTGCCAGCAGCCAAGCAGGGGGGAGCTCTACAGATACGCAGTATTTT.

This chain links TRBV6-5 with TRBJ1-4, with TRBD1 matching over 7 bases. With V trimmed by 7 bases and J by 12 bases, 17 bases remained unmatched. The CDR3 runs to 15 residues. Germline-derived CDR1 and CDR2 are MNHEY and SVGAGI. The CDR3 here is CASIEEGGRLVELFF. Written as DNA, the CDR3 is TGTGCCAGCATCGAGGAAGGGGGCCGTCTAGTAGAACTGTTTTTT.

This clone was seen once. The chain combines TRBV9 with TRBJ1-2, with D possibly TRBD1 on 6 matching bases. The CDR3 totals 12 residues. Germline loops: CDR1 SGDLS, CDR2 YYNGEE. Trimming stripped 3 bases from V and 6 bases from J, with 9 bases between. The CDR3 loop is CASSADSDGYTF. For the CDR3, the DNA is TGTGCCAGCAGCGCGGACAGCGATGGCTACACCTTC.

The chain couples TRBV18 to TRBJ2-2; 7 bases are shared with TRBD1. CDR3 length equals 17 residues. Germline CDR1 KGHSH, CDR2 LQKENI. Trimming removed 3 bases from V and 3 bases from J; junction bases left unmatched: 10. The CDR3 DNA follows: TGTGCCAGCTCACCCCTGAGGGGGCGTACGGACACCGGGGAGCTGTTTTTT. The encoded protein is CASSPLRGRTDTGELFF.